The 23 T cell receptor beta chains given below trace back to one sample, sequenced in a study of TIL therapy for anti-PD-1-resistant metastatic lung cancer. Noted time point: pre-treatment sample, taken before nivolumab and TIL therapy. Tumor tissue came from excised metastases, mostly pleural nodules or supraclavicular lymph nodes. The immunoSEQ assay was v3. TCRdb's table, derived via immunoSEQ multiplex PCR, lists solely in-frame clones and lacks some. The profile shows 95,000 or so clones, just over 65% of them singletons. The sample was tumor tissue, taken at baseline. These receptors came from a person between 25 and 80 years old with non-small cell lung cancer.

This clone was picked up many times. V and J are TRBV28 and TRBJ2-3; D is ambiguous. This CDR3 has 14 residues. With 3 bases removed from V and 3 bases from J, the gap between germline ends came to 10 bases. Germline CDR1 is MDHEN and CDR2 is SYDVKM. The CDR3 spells CASSFLLGTDTQYF. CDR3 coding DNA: TGTGCCAGCAGTTTTCTTTTGGGGACAGATACGCAGTATTTT.

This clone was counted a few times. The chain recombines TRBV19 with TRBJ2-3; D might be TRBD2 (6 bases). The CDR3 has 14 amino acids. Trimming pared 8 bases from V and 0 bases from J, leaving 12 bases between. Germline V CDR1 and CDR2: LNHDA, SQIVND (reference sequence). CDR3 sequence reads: CASSWRGSTDTQYF. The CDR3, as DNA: TGTGCCAGTTCCTGGCGGGGCAGCACAGATACGCAGTATTTT.

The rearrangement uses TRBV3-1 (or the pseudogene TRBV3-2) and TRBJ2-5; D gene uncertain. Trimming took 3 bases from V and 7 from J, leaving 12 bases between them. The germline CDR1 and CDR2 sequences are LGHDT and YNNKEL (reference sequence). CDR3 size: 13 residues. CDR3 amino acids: CASSQSEWGTQYF. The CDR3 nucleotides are TGTGCCAGCAGCCAGTCCGAGTGGGGGACCCAGTACTTC.

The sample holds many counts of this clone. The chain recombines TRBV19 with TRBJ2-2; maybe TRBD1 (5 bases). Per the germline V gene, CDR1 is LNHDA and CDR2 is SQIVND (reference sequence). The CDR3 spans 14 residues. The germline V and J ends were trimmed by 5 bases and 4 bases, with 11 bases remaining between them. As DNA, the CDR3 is TGTGCCAGTAGTGCCCCCCAGGGCACCGGGGAGCTGTTTTTT. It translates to CASSAPQGTGELFF.

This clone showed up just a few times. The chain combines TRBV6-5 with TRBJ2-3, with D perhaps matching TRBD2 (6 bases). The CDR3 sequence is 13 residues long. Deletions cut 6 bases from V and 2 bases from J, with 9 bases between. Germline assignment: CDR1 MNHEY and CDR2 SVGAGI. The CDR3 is CASREGYTDTQYF. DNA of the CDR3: TGTGCCAGCAGGGAGGGATACACAGATACGCAGTATTTT.

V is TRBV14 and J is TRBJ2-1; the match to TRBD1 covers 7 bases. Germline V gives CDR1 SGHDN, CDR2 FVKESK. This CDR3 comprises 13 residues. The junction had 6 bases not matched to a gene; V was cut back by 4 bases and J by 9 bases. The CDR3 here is CASSRGTAVEQFF. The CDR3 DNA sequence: TGTGCCAGCAGCCGAGGGACAGCCGTTGAGCAGTTCTTC. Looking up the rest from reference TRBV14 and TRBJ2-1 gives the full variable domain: EAGVTQFPSHSVIEKGQTVTLRCDPISGHDNLYWYRRVMGKEIKFLLHFVKESKQDESGMPNNRFLAERTGGTYSTLKVQPAELEDSGVYFCASSRGTAVEQFFGPGTRLTVL.

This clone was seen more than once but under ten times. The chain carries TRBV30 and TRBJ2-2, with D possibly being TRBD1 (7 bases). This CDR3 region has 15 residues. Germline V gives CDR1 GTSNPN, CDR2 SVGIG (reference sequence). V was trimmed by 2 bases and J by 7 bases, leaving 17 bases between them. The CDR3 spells CAWSRRGLVGGELFF. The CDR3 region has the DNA TGTGCCTGGAGTAGGAGGGGGCTAGTTGGCGGGGAGCTGTTTTTT.

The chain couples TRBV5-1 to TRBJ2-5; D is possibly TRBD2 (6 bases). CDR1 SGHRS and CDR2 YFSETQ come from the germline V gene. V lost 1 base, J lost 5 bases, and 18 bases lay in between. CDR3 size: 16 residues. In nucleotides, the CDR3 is TGCGCCAGCAGCTTGCTTGGGAGGAGGCAAGGGGAGACCCAGTACTTC. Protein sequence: CASSLLGRRQGETQYF.

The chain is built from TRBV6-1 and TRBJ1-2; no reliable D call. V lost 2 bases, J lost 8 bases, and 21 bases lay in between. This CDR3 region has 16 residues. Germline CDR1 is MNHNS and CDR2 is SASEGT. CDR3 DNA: TGTGCCAGCAGTGAATCTAGGTGGATTTCGTCATGGGGCTACACCTTC. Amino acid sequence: CASSESRWISSWGYTF.

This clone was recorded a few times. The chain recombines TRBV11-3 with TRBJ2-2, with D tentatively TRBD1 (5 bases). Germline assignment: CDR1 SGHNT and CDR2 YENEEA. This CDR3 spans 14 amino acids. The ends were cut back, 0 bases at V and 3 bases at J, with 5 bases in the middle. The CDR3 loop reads CASSLDRDTGELFF. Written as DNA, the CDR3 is TGTGCCAGCAGCTTAGACAGGGACACCGGGGAGCTGTTTTTT. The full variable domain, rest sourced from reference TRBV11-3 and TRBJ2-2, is EAGVVQSPRYKIIEKKQPVAFWCNPISGHNTLYWYLQNLGQGPELLIRYENEEAVDDSQLPKDRFSAERLKGVDSTLKIQPAELGDSAVYLCASSLDRDTGELFFGEGSRLTVL.

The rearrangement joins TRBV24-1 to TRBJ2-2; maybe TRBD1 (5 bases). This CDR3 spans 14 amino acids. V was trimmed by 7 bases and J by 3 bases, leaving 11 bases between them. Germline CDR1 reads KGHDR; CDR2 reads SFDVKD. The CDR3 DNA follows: TGTGCCACCAGCCATACAGGTTACACCGGGGAGCTGTTTTTT. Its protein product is CATSHTGYTGELFF.

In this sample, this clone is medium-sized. The CDR3 DNA sequence: TGTGCCAGCAGTTTCAGGGGGCGGTACACCGGGGAGCTGTTTTTT. Translation gives CASSFRGRYTGELFF. The V call is TRBV6-5, the J call TRBJ2-2, with 8 bases matching TRBD1. J was trimmed by 3 bases and V by 4 bases; bases with no gene match: 4. CDR1 is MNHEY and CDR2 is SVGAGI in the germline V gene. There are 15 residues in the CDR3.

DNA for the CDR3: TGTGCCTGGAGTCACGGGGCCTATGGCTACACCTTC. Protein: CAWSHGAYGYTF. V gene TRBV30 combines with J gene TRBJ1-2, with D possibly TRBD1 on 5 matching bases. V lost 2 bases to trimming and J lost 4 bases, with 8 bases between them. Germline V gene lookup returns CDR1 GTSNPN and CDR2 SVGIG (reference sequence). This CDR3 region has 12 residues.

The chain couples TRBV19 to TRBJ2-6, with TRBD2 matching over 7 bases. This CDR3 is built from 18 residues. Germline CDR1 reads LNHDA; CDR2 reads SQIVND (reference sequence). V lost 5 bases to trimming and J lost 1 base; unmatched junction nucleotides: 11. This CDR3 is CASSLRGVGESGANVLTF. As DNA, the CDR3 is TGTGCCAGTAGTCTCCGGGGGGTTGGAGAGTCTGGGGCCAACGTCCTGACTTTC.

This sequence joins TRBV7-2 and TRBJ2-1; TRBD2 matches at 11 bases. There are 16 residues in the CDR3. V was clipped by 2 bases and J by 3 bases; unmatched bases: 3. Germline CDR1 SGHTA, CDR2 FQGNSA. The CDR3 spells CASSLSSGGNYNEQFF. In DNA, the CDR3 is TGTGCCAGCAGCTTATCTAGCGGGGGGAACTACAATGAGCAGTTCTTC.

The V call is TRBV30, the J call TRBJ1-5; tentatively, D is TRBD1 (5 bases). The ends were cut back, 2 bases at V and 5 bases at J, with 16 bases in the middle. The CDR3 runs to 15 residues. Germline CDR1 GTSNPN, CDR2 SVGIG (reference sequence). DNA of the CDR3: TGTGCCTGGAGTCCCGGACCGCGAGGGGATCAGCCCCAGCATTTT. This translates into CAWSPGPRGDQPQHF.

The CDR3 DNA reads TGTGCCAGCAGCTTGACCTTCTATGGCTACACCTTC. As protein: CASSLTFYGYTF. The V gene is TRBV7-3, the J gene TRBJ1-2; D gene unclear. V dropped 3 bases and J dropped 4 bases, with 6 bases sitting between them. The germline CDR1 and CDR2 sequences are SGHTA and FQGTGA. The CDR3 is made up of 12 amino acids.

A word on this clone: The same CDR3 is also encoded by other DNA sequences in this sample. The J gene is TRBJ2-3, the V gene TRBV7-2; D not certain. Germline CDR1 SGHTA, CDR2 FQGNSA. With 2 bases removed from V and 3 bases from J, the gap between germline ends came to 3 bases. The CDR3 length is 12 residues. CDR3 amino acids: CASSLFTDTQYF. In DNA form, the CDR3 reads TGTGCCAGCAGCTTATTTACAGATACGCAGTATTTT.

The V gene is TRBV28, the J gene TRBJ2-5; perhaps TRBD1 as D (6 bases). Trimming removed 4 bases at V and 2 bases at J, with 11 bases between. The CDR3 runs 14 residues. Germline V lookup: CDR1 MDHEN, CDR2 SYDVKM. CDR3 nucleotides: TGTGCCAGCAGTTCACCGGACAGACAAGAGACCCAGTACTTC. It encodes CASSSPDRQETQYF. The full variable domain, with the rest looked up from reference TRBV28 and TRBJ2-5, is DVKVTQSSRYLVKRTGEKVFLECVQDMDHENMFWYRQDPGLGLRLIYFSYDVKMKEKGDIPEGYSVSREKKERFSLILESASTNQTSMYLCASSSPDRQETQYFGPGTRLLVL.

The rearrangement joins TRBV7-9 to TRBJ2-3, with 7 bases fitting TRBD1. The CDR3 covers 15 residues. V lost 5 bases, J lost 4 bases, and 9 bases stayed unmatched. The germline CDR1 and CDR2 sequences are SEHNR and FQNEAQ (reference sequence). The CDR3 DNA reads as TGTGCCAGCAGCCCGACAGGGAATCCTTCAGATACGCAGTATTTT. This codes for CASSPTGNPSDTQYF.

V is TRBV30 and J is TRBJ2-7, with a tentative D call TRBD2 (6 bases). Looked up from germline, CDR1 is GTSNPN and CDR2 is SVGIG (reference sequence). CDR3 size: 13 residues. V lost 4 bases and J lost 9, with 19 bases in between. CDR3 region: CAWTGGVGLGQYF. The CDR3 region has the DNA TGTGCCTGGACAGGAGGGGTGGGGTTGGGGCAGTACTTC.

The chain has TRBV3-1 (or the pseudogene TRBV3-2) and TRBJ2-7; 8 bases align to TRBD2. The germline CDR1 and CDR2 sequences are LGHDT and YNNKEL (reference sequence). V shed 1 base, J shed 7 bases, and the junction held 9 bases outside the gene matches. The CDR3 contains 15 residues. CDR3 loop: CASSQGYGRANEQYF. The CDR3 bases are TGTGCCAGCAGCCAAGGGTACGGGAGGGCTAATGAGCAGTACTTC.

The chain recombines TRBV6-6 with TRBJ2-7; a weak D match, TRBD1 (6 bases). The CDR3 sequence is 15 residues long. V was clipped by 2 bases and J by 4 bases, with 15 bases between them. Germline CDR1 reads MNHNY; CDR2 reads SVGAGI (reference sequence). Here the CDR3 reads CASSYGGDRTYEQYF. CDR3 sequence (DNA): TGTGCCAGCAGTTACGGGGGAGACAGGACTTACGAGCAGTACTTC.